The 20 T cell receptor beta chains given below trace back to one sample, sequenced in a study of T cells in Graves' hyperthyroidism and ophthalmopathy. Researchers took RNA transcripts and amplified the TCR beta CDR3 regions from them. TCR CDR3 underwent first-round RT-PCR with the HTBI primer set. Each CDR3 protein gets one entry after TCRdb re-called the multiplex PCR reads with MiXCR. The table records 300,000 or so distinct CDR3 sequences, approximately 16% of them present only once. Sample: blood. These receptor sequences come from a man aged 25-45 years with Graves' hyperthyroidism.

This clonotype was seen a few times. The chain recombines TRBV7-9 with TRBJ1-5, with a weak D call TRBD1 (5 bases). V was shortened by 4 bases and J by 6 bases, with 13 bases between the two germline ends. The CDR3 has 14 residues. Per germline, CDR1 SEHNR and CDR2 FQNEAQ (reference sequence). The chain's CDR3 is CASSWGGQGQPQHF. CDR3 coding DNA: TGTGCCAGCAGCTGGGGGGGTCAAGGTCAGCCCCAGCATTTT. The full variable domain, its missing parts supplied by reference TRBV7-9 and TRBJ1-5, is DTGVSQNPRHKITKRGQNVTFRCDPISEHNRLYWYRQTLGQGPEFLTYFQNEAQLEKSRLLSDRFSAERPKGSFSTLEIQRTEQGDSAMYLCASSWGGQGQPQHFGDGTRLSIL.

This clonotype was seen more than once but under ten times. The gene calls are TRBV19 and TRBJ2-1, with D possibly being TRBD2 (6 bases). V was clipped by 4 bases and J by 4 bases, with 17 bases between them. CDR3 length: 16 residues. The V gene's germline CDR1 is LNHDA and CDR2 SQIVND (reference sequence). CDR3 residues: CASSTRLAIRYNEQFF. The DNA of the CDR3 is TGTGCCAGTAGTACCCGCCTAGCGATCCGGTACAATGAGCAGTTCTTC.

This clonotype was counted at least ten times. The CDR3: CAWNGLGSNSPLHF. In DNA, the CDR3 is TGTGCCTGGAATGGGTTGGGCTCCAATTCACCCCTCCACTTT. The chain has TRBV30 and TRBJ1-6; D call uncertain. Trimming removed 4 bases at V and 7 bases at J, with 14 bases between. The CDR3 consists of 14 residues. The germline V gene has CDR1 GTSNPN and CDR2 SVGIG (reference sequence).

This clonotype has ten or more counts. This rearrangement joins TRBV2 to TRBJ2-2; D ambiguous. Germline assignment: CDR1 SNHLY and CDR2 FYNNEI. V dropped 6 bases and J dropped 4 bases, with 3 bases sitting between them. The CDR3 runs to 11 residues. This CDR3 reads CASRLTGELFF. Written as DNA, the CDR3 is TGTGCCAGCAGGCTCACCGGGGAGCTGTTTTTT. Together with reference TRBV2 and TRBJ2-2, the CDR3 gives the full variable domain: EPEVTQTPSHQVTQMGQEVILRCVPISNHLYFYWYRQILGQKVEFLVSFYNNEISEKSEIFDDQFSVERPDGSNFTLKIRSTKLEDSAMYFCASRLTGELFFGEGSRLTVL.

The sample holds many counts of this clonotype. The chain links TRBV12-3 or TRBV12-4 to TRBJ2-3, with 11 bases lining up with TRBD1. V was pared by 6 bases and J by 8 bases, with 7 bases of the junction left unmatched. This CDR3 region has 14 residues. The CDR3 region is CASRPGQGVFTQYF. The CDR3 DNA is TGTGCCAGCAGGCCGGGACAGGGGGTTTTTACGCAGTATTTT.

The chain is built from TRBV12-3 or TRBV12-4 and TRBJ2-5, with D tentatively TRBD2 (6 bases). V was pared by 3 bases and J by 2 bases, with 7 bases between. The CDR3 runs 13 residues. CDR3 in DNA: TGTGCCAGCAGTTTCGGGACTCAAGAGACCCAGTACTTC. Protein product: CASSFGTQETQYF.

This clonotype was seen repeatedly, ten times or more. The CDR3 is CSASGQEPQETQYF. CDR3 nucleotides: TGCAGTGCTAGTGGCCAGGAGCCCCAAGAGACCCAGTACTTC. V is TRBV20-1 and J is TRBJ2-5; no firm D call. CDR3 length equals 14 residues. The germline CDR1 and CDR2 sequences are DFQATT and SNEGSKA (reference sequence). V was clipped by 3 bases and J by 1 base, with 12 bases between them.

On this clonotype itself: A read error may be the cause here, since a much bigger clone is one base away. In DNA, the CDR3 is TGTGCCAGCAGCCCCGAGACAGGGAACTATGGCCACACCTTC. Translating gives CASSPETGNYGHTF. V usage is TRBV3-1 and J usage is TRBJ1-2; 7 bases agree with TRBD1. Germline V gives CDR1 LGHDT, CDR2 YNNKEL (reference sequence). The CDR3 is 14 amino acids.

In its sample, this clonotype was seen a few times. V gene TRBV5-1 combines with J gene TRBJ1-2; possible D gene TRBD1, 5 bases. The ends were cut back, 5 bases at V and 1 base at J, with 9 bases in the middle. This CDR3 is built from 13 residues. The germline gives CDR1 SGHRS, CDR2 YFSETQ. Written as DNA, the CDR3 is TGCGCCAGCAGTGAAGACAGTAACTATGGCTACACCTTC. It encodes CASSEDSNYGYTF.

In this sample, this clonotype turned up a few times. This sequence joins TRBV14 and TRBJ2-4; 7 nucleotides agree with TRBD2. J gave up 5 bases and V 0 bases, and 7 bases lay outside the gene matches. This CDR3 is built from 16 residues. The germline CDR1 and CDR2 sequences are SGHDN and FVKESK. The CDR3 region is CASSQDSSGAQNIQYF. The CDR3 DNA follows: TGTGCCAGCAGCCAAGATTCCAGCGGGGCTCAAAACATTCAGTACTTC. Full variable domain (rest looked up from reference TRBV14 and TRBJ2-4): EAGVTQFPSHSVIEKGQTVTLRCDPISGHDNLYWYRRVMGKEIKFLLHFVKESKQDESGMPNNRFLAERTGGTYSTLKVQPAELEDSGVYFCASSQDSSGAQNIQYFGAGTRLSVL.

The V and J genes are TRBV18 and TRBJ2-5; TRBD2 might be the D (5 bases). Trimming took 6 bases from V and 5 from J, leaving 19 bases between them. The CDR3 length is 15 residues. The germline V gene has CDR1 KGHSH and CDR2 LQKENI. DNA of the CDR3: TGTGCCAGCTCCCCCGGAGGAGGTTCTTGGGAGACCCAGTACTTC. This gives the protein CASSPGGGSWETQYF.

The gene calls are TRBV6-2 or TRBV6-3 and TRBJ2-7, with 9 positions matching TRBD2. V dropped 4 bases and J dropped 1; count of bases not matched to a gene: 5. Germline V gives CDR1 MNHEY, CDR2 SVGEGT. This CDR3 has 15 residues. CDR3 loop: CASSSLREGSYEQYF. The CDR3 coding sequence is TGTGCCAGCAGTTCCCTGCGGGAGGGTTCCTACGAGCAGTACTTC.

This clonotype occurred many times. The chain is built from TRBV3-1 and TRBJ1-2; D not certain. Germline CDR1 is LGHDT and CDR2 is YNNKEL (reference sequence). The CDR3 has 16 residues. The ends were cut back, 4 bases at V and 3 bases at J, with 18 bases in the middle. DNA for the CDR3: TGTGCCAGCAGCCGTAGCCGGGGTGGCGGGCACTATGGCTACACCTTC. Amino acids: CASSRSRGGGHYGYTF.

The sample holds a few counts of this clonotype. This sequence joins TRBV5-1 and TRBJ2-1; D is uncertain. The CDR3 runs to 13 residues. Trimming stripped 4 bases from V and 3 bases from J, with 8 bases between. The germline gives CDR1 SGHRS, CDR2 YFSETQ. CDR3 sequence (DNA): TGCGCCAGCAGCCCGGCCTACTACAATGAGCAGTTCTTC. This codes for CASSPAYYNEQFF.

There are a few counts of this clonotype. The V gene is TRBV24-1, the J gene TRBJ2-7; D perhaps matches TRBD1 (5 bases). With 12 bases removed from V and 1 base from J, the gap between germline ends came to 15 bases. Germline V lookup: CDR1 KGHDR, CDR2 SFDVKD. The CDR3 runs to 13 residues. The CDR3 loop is CASGSRDSYEQYF. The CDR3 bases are TGTGCCTCCGGGTCCAGGGATTCCTACGAGCAGTACTTC.

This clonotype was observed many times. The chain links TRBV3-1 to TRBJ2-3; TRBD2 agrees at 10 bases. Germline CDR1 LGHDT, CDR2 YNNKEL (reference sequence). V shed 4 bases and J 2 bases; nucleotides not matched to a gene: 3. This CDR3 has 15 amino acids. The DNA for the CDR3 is TGTGCCAGCAGCCGCACTAGCGGGACCACAGATACGCAGTATTTT. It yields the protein CASSRTSGTTDTQYF.

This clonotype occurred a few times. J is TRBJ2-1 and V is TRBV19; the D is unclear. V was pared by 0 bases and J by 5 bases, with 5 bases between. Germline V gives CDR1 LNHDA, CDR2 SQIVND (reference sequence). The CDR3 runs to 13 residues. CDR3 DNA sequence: TGTGCCAGTAGTATAGATCCGGACAATGAGCAGTTCTTC. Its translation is CASSIDPDNEQFF.

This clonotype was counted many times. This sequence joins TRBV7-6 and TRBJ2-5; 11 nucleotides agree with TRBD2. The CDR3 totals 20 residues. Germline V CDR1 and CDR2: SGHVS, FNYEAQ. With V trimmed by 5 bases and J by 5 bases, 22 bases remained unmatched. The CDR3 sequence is CASSIRPSGRTLISGETQYF. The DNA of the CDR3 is TGTGCCAGCAGCATCAGGCCTAGCGGGAGGACACTGATATCCGGGGAGACCCAGTACTTC.

CDR3 region: CASSLGTGNHGYTF. The CDR3 nucleotides are TGTGCCAGCAGTTTAGGGACAGGGAACCATGGCTACACCTTC. The gene calls are TRBV12-3 or TRBV12-4 and TRBJ1-2, with 8 bases matching TRBD1. The trim removed 1 base at V and 6 bases at J, leaving 4 bases unmatched. The CDR3 is 14 amino acids.

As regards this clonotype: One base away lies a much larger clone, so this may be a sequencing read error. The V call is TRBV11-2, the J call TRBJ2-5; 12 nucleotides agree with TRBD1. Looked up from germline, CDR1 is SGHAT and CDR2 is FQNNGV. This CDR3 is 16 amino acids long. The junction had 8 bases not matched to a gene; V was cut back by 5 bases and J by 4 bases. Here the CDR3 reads CASSDGDRGLSETQYF. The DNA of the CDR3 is TGTGCCAGCAGCGATGGGGACAGGGGGCTTTCAGAGACCCAGTACTTC.